The clone carrying this TCR beta chain was observed a single time. Its antigen is not identified. The sample belongs to a study of cytomegalovirus exposure and HLA in healthy donors. Study conclusions and caveats: The investigators catalogued 180 or so TCR beta chains as cytomegalovirus-associated.

A multiplex PCR was run with 60 Vbeta primers and 13 Jbeta primers. Some clones are missing from TCRdb's copy, which holds only in-frame ones; the method was immunoSEQ multiplex PCR. The data show 150,000 to 200,000 clones, with roughly 84% seen just once and 1.5% to 2.5% held by the top ten. The sequence was obtained from a man in his late teens or twenties in good health and CMV-seronegative. The material sequenced was PBMCs.

CDR3: CASSQGLPTGELFF. CDR3 coding DNA: TGCGCCAGCAGCCAAGGACTACCCACCGGGGAGCTGTTTTTT. The gene calls are TRBV4-3 and TRBJ2-2; weak D call: TRBD2 (5 bases). Trimming shortened V by 1 base and J by 4 bases, and 7 bases separated the two germline ends. Germline V CDR1 and CDR2: LGHNA, YSLEER. The CDR3 extends over 14 amino acids.